These T cell receptor beta chains were read from a single sample in a study of cytomegalovirus exposure and HLA in healthy donors. Data came from immunoSEQ multiplex PCR; TCRdb stores just in-frame clones and leaves some out. The sample lists roughly 200,000 clones, around 80% occurring once. The sample consisted of PBMCs. The source is a man aged 45 to 65 in good health and CMV-seronegative. The CDR3 runs from the conserved cysteine through the conserved F or W. Fields, in order: J gene, D gene, clone size, V gene, CDR3 protein, CDR3 DNA. A D gene is named only where the DNA matches it firmly. Expanded clones get a size class; other rows say once, few or many, or leave the size out.

>TRBJ2-2|TRBD1|NA|TRBV7-3
CASSLSGQGNGELFF
TGTGCCAGCAGCCTATCCGGACAGGGGAACGGGGAGCTGTTTTTT
>TRBJ1-3|TRBD1|NA|TRBV5-1
CASSLQGNTIYF
TGCGCCAGCAGCTTACAGGGGAACACCATATATTTT
>TRBJ1-1|NA|NA|TRBV11-2
CASSSPRGGLNTEAFF
TGTGCCAGCAGCTCCCCACGGGGGGGGCTGAACACTGAAGCTTTCTTT
>TRBJ1-1|NA|NA|TRBV25-1
CASSEWGDHTEAFF
TGTGCCAGCAGTGAATGGGGGGACCACACTGAAGCTTTCTTT
>TRBJ2-7|NA|NA|TRBV28
CASSSYRVVYEQYF
TGTGCCAGCAGTTCTTACAGGGTTGTCTACGAGCAGTACTTC
>TRBJ1-5|TRBD1|once|TRBV27
CASSFDRGNQPQHF
TGTGCCAGCAGTTTTGACAGGGGGAATCAGCCCCAGCATTTT
>TRBJ2-1|NA|NA|TRBV19
CASSITVRTEAYNEQFF
TGTGCCAGTAGTATAACGGTTCGGACAGAAGCCTACAATGAGCAGTTCTTC
>TRBJ2-2|TRBD2|once|TRBV11-2
CASSLATSPRRITGELFF
TGTGCCAGCAGCTTAGCGACTAGCCCCCGGAGGATAACCGGGGAGCTGTTTTTT
>TRBJ1-2|NA|NA|TRBV28
CASSPRRDIYGYTF
TGTGCCAGCAGTCCCCGCCGGGACATCTATGGCTACACCTTC
>TRBJ2-1|NA|NA|TRBV6-4
CASSDSHSSRDEQFF
TGTGCCAGCAGTGACAGTCACTCAAGCAGGGATGAGCAGTTCTTC
>TRBJ2-3|TRBD2|NA|TRBV27
CASRLLPAGEDTQYF
TGTGCCAGCAGGCTTCTCCCAGCGGGAGAAGATACGCAGTATTTT
>TRBJ2-3|TRBD1|NA|TRBV28
CASLPGTGFSDTQYF
TGTGCCAGCCTACCCGGGACAGGGTTTTCAGATACGCAGTATTTT
>TRBJ2-1|NA|NA|TRBV18
CASSPRERPGNEQFF
TGTGCCAGCTCACCGCGGGAACGTCCGGGCAATGAGCAGTTCTTC
>TRBJ2-5|TRBD2|once|TRBV5-1
CASRTGTSGLQETQYF
TGCGCCAGCAGAACCGGGACTAGCGGGTTACAAGAGACCCAGTACTTC
>TRBJ2-7|NA|NA|TRBV6-1
CASSEPARTLAEQYF
TGTGCCAGCAGTGAACCGGCCAGGACTTTAGCCGAGCAGTACTTC
>TRBJ2-3|TRBD2|NA|TRBV5-1
CASSRTSGSADTQYF
TGCGCCAGCAGCAGGACTAGCGGGAGTGCAGATACGCAGTATTTT
>TRBJ2-6|NA|NA|TRBV5-4
CASSLGGSSGANVLTF
TGTGCCAGCAGCTTGGGAGGTTCCTCTGGGGCCAACGTCCTGACTTTC
>TRBJ2-2|NA|few|TRBV5-8
CASSLVQGITGELFF
TGTGCCAGCAGCTTGGTACAGGGAATCACCGGGGAGCTGTTTTTT